The 31 T cell receptor beta chains below all came from one sample that was sequenced in a study of shared clonotypes between healthy human individuals. Produced via immunoSEQ multiplex PCR; TCRdb's table is partial and in-frame only. The sample carries about 610,000 clones, about 97% recorded once. Sequenced material: naive CD4+ T cells sorted from blood. Subset specified: CD45RA+ positively selected. The source is a woman in her 30s in good health.

The chain carries TRBV20-1 and TRBJ2-5; D remains unclear. The V end lost 0 bases, the J end lost 6 bases, and 5 bases lay between the germline ends. CDR3 length equals 11 residues. Per germline, CDR1 DFQATT and CDR2 SNEGSKA (reference sequence). The CDR3 coding sequence is TGCAGTGCTAGAGAGAGGAAGACCCAGTACTTC. Its protein is CSARERKTQYF.

V is TRBV7-9 and J is TRBJ1-4; D might be TRBD1 (5 bases). Trimming removed 0 bases at V and 6 bases at J, with 14 bases between. The CDR3 runs to 16 residues. CDR1 is SEHNR, CDR2 FQNEAQ, per germline (reference sequence). In DNA form, the CDR3 reads TGTGCCAGCAGCTTAGCGGTGGTACGAGGGGATGAAAAACTGTTTTTT. Protein sequence: CASSLAVVRGDEKLFF.

The rearrangement joins TRBV2 to TRBJ1-2; D not resolved. CDR1 is SNHLY, CDR2 FYNNEI, per germline. This CDR3 has 13 amino acids. V was clipped by 2 bases and J by 9 bases, with 13 bases between them. The CDR3 bases are TGTGCCAGCAGTGAACGCGGGGAGAGTAGCTACACCTTC. This gives the protein CASSERGESSYTF.

The chain is built from TRBV9 and TRBJ2-7, with D possibly TRBD1 on 5 matching bases. Germline V gives CDR1 SGDLS, CDR2 YYNGEE. The CDR3 sequence is 15 residues long. Between the trimmed V and J ends, which lost 3 bases and 5 bases, there was a span of 18 bases. CDR3 sequence: CASSGGWGPGNEQYF. CDR3 DNA: TGTGCCAGCAGCGGGGGTTGGGGCCCGGGTAACGAGCAGTACTTC.

In nucleotides, the CDR3 is TGTGCCAGTAGGACCCCGAGAGGGGAAGAATACAATGAGCAGTTCTTC. Encoded protein: CASRTPRGEEYNEQFF. The chain combines TRBV19 with TRBJ2-1, with D possibly called TRBD1 or TRBD2 (5 bases each). CDR3 length: 16 amino acids. Germline assignment: CDR1 LNHDA and CDR2 SQIVND (reference sequence). With 6 bases removed from V and 4 bases from J, the gap between germline ends came to 19 bases.

In its sample, this clone was seen once. This sequence joins TRBV2 and TRBJ1-5, with D uncertain. CDR3 size: 13 residues. Germline V lookup: CDR1 SNHLY, CDR2 FYNNEI. V gave up 5 bases and J gave up 3 bases, with 8 bases separating them. The CDR3, as DNA: TGTGCCAGCAGTCGGAGTAACAATCAGCCCCAGCATTTT. It specifies CASSRSNNQPQHF.

This sequence joins TRBV20-1 and TRBJ1-2; D not resolved. Looked up from germline, CDR1 is DFQATT and CDR2 is SNEGSKA (reference sequence). V shed 6 bases and J shed 4 bases, with 9 bases lying between them. There are 11 residues in the CDR3. This chain's CDR3 is CSATGSYGYTF. The CDR3 coding sequence is TGCAGTGCAACCGGGTCCTATGGCTACACCTTC.

The chain recombines TRBV6-6 with TRBJ2-3; 7 bases are shared with TRBD1. This CDR3 region has 16 residues. Germline trimming cut 4 bases from V and 0 bases from J; bases unmatched to any gene: 7. Germline V gene data show CDR1 as MNHNY and CDR2 as SVGAGI (reference sequence). CDR3 amino acids: CASSSPGQTSTDTQYF. The DNA of the CDR3 is TGTGCCAGCAGTTCCCCGGGACAGACTAGCACAGATACGCAGTATTTT.

This clone was observed once. The genes are TRBV7-2 and TRBJ2-1, with D unclear. Germline V gene sequence: CDR1 SGHTA, CDR2 FQGNSA. The CDR3 spans 14 residues. Trimming took 2 bases from V and 4 from J, leaving 9 bases between them. The CDR3 here is CASSLTGQYNEQFF. DNA for the CDR3: TGTGCCAGCAGCTTAACGGGTCAGTACAATGAGCAGTTCTTC. Based on the CDR3 plus reference TRBV7-2 and TRBJ2-1, the full variable domain is GAGVSQSPSNKVTEKGKDVELRCDPISGHTALYWYRQSLGQGLEFLIYFQGNSAPDKSGLPSDRFSAERTGGSVSTLTIQRTQQEDSAVYLCASSLTGQYNEQFFGPGTRLTVL.

The chain recombines TRBV15 with TRBJ2-1, with TRBD2 matching 10 bases. Germline lookup yields CDR1 LNHNV and CDR2 YYDKDF (reference sequence). J lost 10 bases, V lost 0 bases, and 18 bases had no gene match. The CDR3 spans 19 residues. The CDR3 region has the DNA TGTGCCACCAGCAGAGATCTTGGGCTAACTAGCGGGATCTTCAGAGAGCAGTTCTTC. This codes for CATSRDLGLTSGIFREQFF. Full variable domain (rest looked up from reference TRBV15 and TRBJ2-1): DAMVIQNPRYQVTQFGKPVTLSCSQTLNHNVMYWYQQKSSQAPKLLFHYYDKDFNNEADTPDNFQSRRPNTSFCFLDIRSPGLGDTAMYLCATSRDLGLTSGIFREQFFGPGTRLTVL.

This rearrangement joins TRBV7-9 to TRBJ1-4; possibly TRBD1 for D (5 bases). The V gene lost 2 bases and the J gene lost 6 bases, with 10 bases spanning the gap. Germline CDR1 and CDR2: SEHNR and FQNEAQ (reference sequence). The CDR3 consists of 14 residues. The DNA of the CDR3 is TGTGCCAGCAGCTTACGACAGCGTGATGAAAAACTGTTTTTT. Residues: CASSLRQRDEKLFF.

In this sample, this clone turned up once. This rearrangement joins TRBV19 to TRBJ2-7, with a possible D match to TRBD2 (6 bases). V was pared by 5 bases and J by 4 bases, with 21 bases between. There are 16 residues in the CDR3. CDR1 is LNHDA, CDR2 SQIVND, per germline (reference sequence). The CDR3 DNA sequence: TGTGCCAGTAGTCTCCACCTTTGGGGGGAGGCATACGAGCAGTACTTC. The encoded protein is CASSLHLWGEAYEQYF.

V usage is TRBV7-7 and J usage is TRBJ2-1; 8 nucleotides match TRBD2. Losses at the gene ends were 1 base for V and 5 bases for J; bases not matched to a gene: 4. There are 15 residues in the CDR3. The germline CDR1 and CDR2 sequences are SSHAT and FNYEAQ (reference sequence). This CDR3 reads CASSLESGSHNEQFF. The CDR3 DNA sequence: TGTGCCAGCAGCTTAGAGAGCGGGAGTCACAATGAGCAGTTCTTC.

The V call is TRBV5-4, the J call TRBJ1-4, with D possibly matching TRBD1 (5 bases). The V gene's germline CDR1 is SGHNT and CDR2 YYREEE (reference sequence). This CDR3 comprises 15 residues. The V gene lost 4 bases and the J gene lost 3 bases, with 13 bases spanning the gap. CDR3 protein: CASSDSRGANEKLFF. As DNA, the CDR3 is TGTGCCAGCAGCGACTCCCGGGGGGCTAATGAAAAACTGTTTTTT. Drawing the rest from reference TRBV5-4 and TRBJ1-4, the complete variable domain is ETGVTQSPTHLIKTRGQQVTLRCSSQSGHNTVSWYQQALGQGPQFIFQYYREEENGRGNFPPRFSGLQFPNYSSELNVNALELDDSALYLCASSDSRGANEKLFFGSGTQLSVL.

This clone was detected once. V and J are TRBV11-2 and TRBJ2-7; 7 bases are shared with TRBD1. The CDR3 contains 13 residues. V dropped 5 bases and J dropped 2; count of bases not matched to a gene: 3. Germline lookup yields CDR1 SGHAT and CDR2 FQNNGV. CDR3 loop: CASSVTGAYEQYF. CDR3 nucleotide sequence: TGTGCCAGCAGCGTTACAGGGGCCTACGAGCAGTACTTC.

V usage is TRBV5-1 and J usage is TRBJ2-5; possibly TRBD2 for D (5 bases). The J call is in doubt because the DNA end fits TRBJ2-7 better. Germline V gene lookup returns CDR1 SGHRS and CDR2 YFSETQ. The CDR3 has 18 amino acids. The CDR3 sequence is CASSFLPESGKNSYEQYF. As DNA, the CDR3 is TGCGCCAGCAGCTTTCTGCCTGAGTCGGGGAAAAACTCCTACGAGCAGTACTTC.

DNA for the CDR3: TGTGCCAGTACGAGGGTCGGGAGGGAGAGGTTCACCGGGGAGCTGTTTTTT. Residues: CASTRVGRERFTGELFF. This chain uses TRBV19 with TRBJ2-2, with TRBD2 matching over 8 bases. The CDR3 extends over 17 amino acids. Losses at the gene ends were 7 bases for V and 4 bases for J; bases not matched to a gene: 14. The germline CDR1 and CDR2 sequences are LNHDA and SQIVND (reference sequence). Full variable domain (missing parts from reference TRBV19 and TRBJ2-2): DGGITQSPKYLFRKEGQNVTLSCEQNLNHDAMYWYRQDPGQGLRLIYYSQIVNDFQKGDIAEGYSVSREKKESFPLTVTSAQKNPTAFYLCASTRVGRERFTGELFFGEGSRLTVL.

The chain links TRBV5-4 to TRBJ2-7; D unresolved. Germline V gene sequence: CDR1 SGHNT, CDR2 YYREEE (reference sequence). Trimming took off 2 bases at V and 2 bases at J, with 14 bases between the two ends. CDR3 length: 15 amino acids. CDR3 in amino acids: CASSLKSASAYEQYF. The CDR3 region has the DNA TGTGCCAGCAGCTTAAAATCCGCGTCGGCCTACGAGCAGTACTTC.

Written as DNA, the CDR3 is TGTGCCAGCAGAAGGGCGTCCTACGAGCAGTACTTC. It specifies CASRRASYEQYF. The chain recombines TRBV28 with TRBJ2-7; D remains unclear. Trimming took 6 bases from V and 1 from J, leaving 7 bases between them. The germline V gene encodes CDR1 MDHEN and CDR2 SYDVKM. This CDR3 has 12 amino acids.

This chain connects TRBV23-1 to TRBJ1-5, with D perhaps matching TRBD1 (6 bases). TRBV23-1 carries the ORF label, with uncertain function. The CDR3 totals 19 residues. V gave up 0 bases and J gave up 2 bases, with 20 bases separating them. The CDR3 is CASSQSTLERGVCNQPQHF. The CDR3 nucleotides read TGCGCCAGCAGTCAATCGACGTTGGAAAGGGGGGTATGCAATCAGCCCCAGCATTTT.

J is TRBJ1-3 and V is TRBV28; D is unclear. Between the trimmed V and J ends, which lost 7 bases and 5 bases, there was a span of 9 bases. Germline V gene sequence: CDR1 MDHEN, CDR2 SYDVKM. This CDR3 has 12 residues. The CDR3 here is CASTAYRNTIYF. The CDR3 DNA reads as TGTGCCAGCACGGCCTATAGAAACACCATATATTTT.

The J gene is TRBJ1-1, the V gene TRBV18, with 10 positions matching TRBD1. The CDR3 runs to 14 residues. Trimming removed 5 bases from V and 3 bases from J; junction bases left unmatched: 3. CDR1 and CDR2 (germline): KGHSH, LQKENI. In DNA, the CDR3 is TGTGCCAGCTCATGGGACAGGGGCCACACTGAAGCTTTCTTT. It specifies CASSWDRGHTEAFF.

J is TRBJ2-7 and V is TRBV5-1, with a tentative D call TRBD2 (6 bases). The CDR3 runs 15 residues. Trimming removed 1 base at V and 5 bases at J, with 16 bases between. Germline lookup yields CDR1 SGHRS and CDR2 YFSETQ. The CDR3 region has the DNA TGCGCCAGCAGCTTGCCGACGGGAGTTCAACACGAGCAGTACTTC. Amino acid sequence: CASSLPTGVQHEQYF.

J is TRBJ2-2 and V is TRBV2; 7 nucleotides match TRBD2. The length of the CDR3 is 15 residues. The V gene's germline CDR1 is SNHLY and CDR2 FYNNEI. Trimming took 10 bases from V and 2 from J; bases not matched to a gene: 10. DNA for the CDR3: TGTGCCACCACGAACCAGGGACTAAACACCGGGGAGCTGTTTTTT. This encodes CATTNQGLNTGELFF.

This chain uses TRBV7-8 with TRBJ2-4; D is ambiguous. The CDR3 contains 15 residues. The germline gives CDR1 SGHVS, CDR2 FQNEAQ. V dropped 1 base and J dropped 4 bases, with 11 bases sitting between them. CDR3: CASSLVPAPKNIQYF. The CDR3 DNA follows: TGTGCCAGCAGCTTAGTACCCGCCCCTAAAAACATTCAGTACTTC.

V and J are TRBV28 and TRBJ2-2; D is unresolved. The CDR3 totals 16 residues. Trimming shortened V by 6 bases and J by 4 bases, and 18 bases separated the two germline ends. Germline V CDR1 and CDR2: MDHEN, SYDVKM. CDR3 sequence: CASSLDLLGGTGELFF. CDR3 nucleotides: TGTGCCAGCAGCCTAGACCTGCTAGGTGGCACCGGGGAGCTGTTTTTT.

The chain recombines TRBV6-1 with TRBJ1-2, with no clear D. CDR1 and CDR2 from the germline V gene are MNHNS and SASEGT. V shed 0 bases and J shed 0 bases, with 8 bases lying between them. The CDR3 is 15 amino acids. This CDR3 reads CASSEAGKANYGYTF. DNA for the CDR3: TGTGCCAGCAGTGAAGCGGGCAAAGCTAACTATGGCTACACCTTC.

This sequence joins TRBV11-2 and TRBJ2-7; D is undetermined. The germline CDR1 and CDR2 sequences are SGHAT and FQNNGV. CDR3 length equals 14 residues. V was pared by 2 bases and J by 2 bases, with 10 bases between. The CDR3 is CASSLTNGAYEQYF. CDR3 nucleotides: TGTGCCAGCAGCTTAACGAACGGCGCCTACGAGCAGTACTTC.

The chain carries TRBV20-1 and TRBJ2-1, with D tentatively TRBD1 or TRBD2 (6 bases each). Trimming cost V 7 bases and J 15 bases, with 10 bases left between them. Germline values: CDR1 DFQATT, CDR2 SNEGSKA (reference sequence). There are 8 residues in the CDR3. The CDR3 DNA reads as TGCAGTGTACGGGGGCCGTTCTTC. The encoded protein is CSVRGPFF.

This clone appeared a single time. The chain carries TRBV28 and TRBJ1-6; 7 bases are shared with TRBD1. The CDR3 length is 14 residues. Unmatched junction bases numbered 5, after V lost 6 bases and J lost 6 bases. CDR1 and CDR2 (germline): MDHEN, SYDVKM. The CDR3 loop reads CASRPGQLNSPLHF. DNA of the CDR3: TGTGCCAGCAGACCGGGACAGCTTAATTCACCCCTCCACTTT.

The chain joins TRBV7-2 to TRBJ2-3, with 12 bases matching TRBD2. CDR1 and CDR2 (germline): SGHTA, FQGNSA. The ends lost 5 bases at V and 6 bases at J; junction bases unmatched: 12. The CDR3 has 17 residues. CDR3 sequence reads: CASSLGLAGSRRDTQYF. CDR3 sequence (DNA): TGTGCCAGCAGCCTAGGACTAGCGGGATCCAGGCGCGATACGCAGTATTTT.